These 14 T cell receptor beta chains came from one sample sequenced in a study of T-cell memory formation after mild COVID-19. TCRdb re-analysed the 5' RACE reads in MiXCR, keeping a single row per CDR3 protein. The table includes around 370,000 distinct CDR3 sequences, about 21% detected once. The sequenced material came from PBMCs or a T cell subset sorted from them (not recorded which). These receptors all stem from an adult woman who had mild COVID-19 (a few samples of this study predate the infection). Cell type and time point are not known.

The chain carries TRBV6-5 and TRBJ2-5; TRBD2 matches at 14 bases. Germline CDR1 is MNHEY and CDR2 is SVGAGI. This CDR3 is built from 21 residues. With 5 bases clipped from V and 4 bases from J, the junction kept 21 bases outside the gene matches. The CDR3 protein is CASSPLGGQGTSGSGRETQYF. Here the CDR3 DNA reads TGTGCCAGCAGTCCCCTTGGGGGGCAGGGGACTAGCGGGAGTGGTCGAGAGACCCAGTACTTC.

V gene TRBV5-5 combines with J gene TRBJ2-3; no reliable D call. The CDR3 has 15 amino acids. Between the trimmed V and J ends, which lost 4 bases and 2 bases, there was a span of 14 bases. In germline, CDR1 is SGHKS, CDR2 YYEKEE (reference sequence). CDR3 sequence reads: CASSADKAPTDTQYF. The CDR3 DNA sequence: TGTGCCAGCAGCGCCGACAAAGCCCCCACAGATACGCAGTATTTT.

The sample holds a few counts of this clonotype. The rearrangement links TRBV7-3 to TRBJ2-1, with 11 bases fitting TRBD2. Germline trimming cut 5 bases from V and 7 bases from J; bases unmatched to any gene: 10. This CDR3 has 16 residues. Germline V lookup: CDR1 SGHTA, CDR2 FQGTGA. Written as DNA, the CDR3 is TGTGCCAGCAGCCGCGGAACTAGCGGGAGCGGTAATGAGCAGTTCTTC. Residues: CASSRGTSGSGNEQFF.

V and J are TRBV20-1 and TRBJ1-1, with D perhaps TRBD1 (5 bases). CDR3 length: 16 residues. Germline V gene lookup returns CDR1 DFQATT and CDR2 SNEGSKA (reference sequence). The V gene lost 1 base and the J gene lost 6 bases, with 21 bases spanning the gap. For the CDR3, the DNA is TGCAGTGCTAGAGGGAGGGCCGCCAAATGGGGGGCTGAAGCTTTCTTT. It translates to CSARGRAAKWGAEAFF.

This clonotype appeared a few times. The V gene is TRBV12-3 or TRBV12-4, the J gene TRBJ1-1; D gene unclear. The CDR3 is made up of 13 amino acids. V was cut by 7 bases and J by 1 base, with 10 bases left in between. CDR3 nucleotide sequence: TGTGCCAGCACCCAGTACAGGAACACTGAAGCTTTCTTT. Its translation: CASTQYRNTEAFF.

In nucleotides, the CDR3 is TGTGCCAGCAGTCCGGTCGCGCTTTCTGTGGGGCGATCGGCTGAAGCTTTCTTT. Its translation is CASSPVALSVGRSAEAFF. V usage is TRBV7-9 and J usage is TRBJ1-1; TRBD1 is a possible D gene (5 bases). The germline gives CDR1 SEHNR, CDR2 FQNEAQ (reference sequence). This CDR3 has 18 amino acids. The V gene lost 6 bases and the J gene lost 6 bases, with 29 bases spanning the gap.

This sequence joins TRBV20-1 and TRBJ1-2; tentatively, D is TRBD1 (5 bases). The CDR3 spans 12 residues. V was cut by 7 bases and J by 1 base, with 10 bases left in between. Germline CDR1 is DFQATT and CDR2 is SNEGSKA (reference sequence). CDR3 DNA sequence: TGCAGTGGTAGGGACTTTAACTATGGCTACACCTTC. This encodes CSGRDFNYGYTF.

This clonotype turned up a few times. V and J are TRBV6-5 and TRBJ2-1; 12 nucleotides agree with TRBD1. V lost 6 bases to trimming and J lost 5 bases; unmatched junction nucleotides: 5. Germline V gene data show CDR1 as MNHEY and CDR2 as SVGAGI. The CDR3 is 15 amino acids. The CDR3 region has the DNA TGTGCCAGCAGCCGGGACAGGGGGCAGAACAATGAGCAGTTCTTC. Translation: CASSRDRGQNNEQFF.

This clonotype was counted only a few times. The V and J genes are TRBV29-1 and TRBJ2-1; D uncertain. The CDR3 consists of 12 residues. V lost 4 bases and J 7 bases, leaving 11 bases between the germline ends. The germline V gene encodes CDR1 SQVTM and CDR2 ANQGSEA. For the CDR3, the DNA is TGCAGCGTTGTTGTGACACCTAATGAGCAGTTCTTC. As protein: CSVVVTPNEQFF.

Here the CDR3 reads CASGGTFGNQPQHF. CDR3 DNA: TGTGCCAGCGGCGGGACATTTGGGAATCAGCCCCAGCATTTT. The chain links TRBV6-1 to TRBJ1-5; D possibly corresponds to TRBD1 (6 bases). This CDR3 contains 14 residues. V was cut by 8 bases and J by 4 bases, with 15 bases left in between. CDR1 MNHNS and CDR2 SASEGT come from the germline V gene.

The chain employs TRBV11-2 and TRBJ2-3, with a weak D call TRBD2 (7 bases). The CDR3 has 15 residues. Trimming shortened V by 2 bases and J by 2 bases, and 11 bases separated the two germline ends. Germline loops: CDR1 SGHAT, CDR2 FQNNGV. CDR3 DNA: TGTGCCAGCAGCTTAAGGGGGGGTGCCACAGATACGCAGTATTTT. Its translation is CASSLRGGATDTQYF.

This sequence joins TRBV9 and TRBJ2-3, with D possibly being TRBD2 (6 bases). V lost 7 bases and J lost 5, with 20 bases in between. From germline, CDR1 is SGDLS and CDR2 YYNGEE. This CDR3 contains 15 residues. The CDR3 protein is CASGWSGGPGDTQYF. The CDR3 DNA sequence: TGTGCCAGCGGATGGTCCGGAGGGCCGGGAGATACGCAGTATTTT. The complete variable domain, with remaining parts taken from reference TRBV9 and TRBJ2-3, reads DSGVTQTPKHLITATGQRVTLRCSPRSGDLSVYWYQQSLDQGLQFLIQYYNGEERAKGNILERFSAQQFPDLHSELNLSSLELGDSALYFCASGWSGGPGDTQYFGPGTRLTVL.

The V gene is TRBV6-5, the J gene TRBJ2-7; weak D call: TRBD2 (6 bases). The V and J ends lost 0 bases and 1 base respectively, with 13 bases between them. Germline-derived CDR1 and CDR2 are MNHEY and SVGAGI. The CDR3 runs to 16 residues. The CDR3 nucleotides are TGTGCCAGCAGTTACTCGACTTGGGGGGAATCCTACGAGCAGTACTTC. Translated: CASSYSTWGESYEQYF.

This clonotype was observed a few times. This chain links TRBV5-6 with TRBJ2-1; D perhaps matches TRBD2 (5 bases). CDR1 SGHDT and CDR2 YYEEEE come from the germline V gene. The CDR3 spans 15 residues. With 6 bases removed from V and 5 bases from J, the gap between germline ends came to 18 bases. CDR3 sequence (DNA): TGTGCCAGCAAAGGAGGCAGAGTCCAAAACAATGAGCAGTTCTTC. Translating it yields CASKGGRVQNNEQFF.